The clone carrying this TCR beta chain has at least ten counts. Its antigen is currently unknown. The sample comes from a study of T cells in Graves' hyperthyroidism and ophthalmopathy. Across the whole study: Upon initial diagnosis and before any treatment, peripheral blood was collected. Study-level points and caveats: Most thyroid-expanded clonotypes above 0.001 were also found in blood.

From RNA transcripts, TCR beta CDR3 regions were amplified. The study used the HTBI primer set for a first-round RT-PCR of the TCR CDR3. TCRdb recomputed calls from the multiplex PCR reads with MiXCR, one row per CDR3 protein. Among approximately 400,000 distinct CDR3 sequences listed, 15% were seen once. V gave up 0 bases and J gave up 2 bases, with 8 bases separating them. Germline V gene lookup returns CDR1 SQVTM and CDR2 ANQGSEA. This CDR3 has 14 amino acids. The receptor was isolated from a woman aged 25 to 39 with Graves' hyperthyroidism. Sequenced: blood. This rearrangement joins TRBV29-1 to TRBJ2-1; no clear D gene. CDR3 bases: TGCAGCGTTGAAGAGGCGTCTACCTACAATGAGCAGTTCTTC. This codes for CSVEEASTYNEQFF.